This TCR beta chain originates from a study of CD8+ T cells in alopecia areata. Reverse transcription of extracted RNA yielded cDNA, which provided the sequencing template. Repertoires were generated with immunoSEQ multiplex PCR, while TCRdb's copy carries only in-frame clones and drops some. The sample shows 130,000 to 150,000 clones, roughly half of them seen only once. This CDR3 region has 12 residues. Trimming cost V 4 bases and J 2 bases, with 7 bases left between them. The germline V gene encodes CDR1 SQVTM and CDR2 ANQGSEA. Sequenced material: CD4+ T cells sorted from blood, taken at week 0. The receptor was derived from a human donor with alopecia areata. The V call is TRBV29-1, the J call TRBJ2-3; possible D gene TRBD1, 5 bases. The CDR3 loop reads CSVADTTDTQYF. CDR3 nucleotides: TGCAGCGTTGCGGACACCACAGATACGCAGTATTTT.